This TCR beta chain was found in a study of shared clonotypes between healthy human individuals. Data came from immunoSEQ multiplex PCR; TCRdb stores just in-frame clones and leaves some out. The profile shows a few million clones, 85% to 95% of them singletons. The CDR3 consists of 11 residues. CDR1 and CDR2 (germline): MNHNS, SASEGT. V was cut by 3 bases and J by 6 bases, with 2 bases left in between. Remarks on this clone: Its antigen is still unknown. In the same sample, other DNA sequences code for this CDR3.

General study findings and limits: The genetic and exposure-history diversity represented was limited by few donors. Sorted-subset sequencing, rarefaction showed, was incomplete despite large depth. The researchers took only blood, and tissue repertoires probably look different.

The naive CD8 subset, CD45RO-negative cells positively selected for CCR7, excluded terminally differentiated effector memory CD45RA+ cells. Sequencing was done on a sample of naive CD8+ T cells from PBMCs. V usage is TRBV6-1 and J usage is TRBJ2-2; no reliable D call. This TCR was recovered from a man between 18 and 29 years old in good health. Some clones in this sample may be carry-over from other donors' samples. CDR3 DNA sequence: TGTGCCAGCAGTGAGTCCGGGGAGCTGTTTTTT. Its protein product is CASSESGELFF.